The rows below give T cell receptor beta chains drawn from one sample of a study of human T cells and chemical hapten exposure. TCRdb processed the RACE reads anew with MiXCR; each CDR3 protein has one entry. Among 180,000 or so distinct CDR3 sequences, nearly 30% were seen once, and the ten largest hold roughly 3%. The sequenced sample was whole blood, obtained in connection with sensitization to the hapten diphenylcyclopropenone (DPC). These receptors were taken from a young woman with alopecia areata. Some clones in this sample may be carry-over from other donors' samples. The CDR3 runs from the conserved cysteine through the conserved F or W. The D gene is left open where the match is weak. Clone size is stated in some rows and not others, as once, few, many or a class when expanded.

J | D | size | V | DNA | CDR3
TRBJ1-5 | . | many | TRBV27 | TGTGCCAGCAGTTTCATTCAGGGGCCCCAGCATTTT | CASSFIQGPQHF
TRBJ1-5 | . | . | TRBV4-3 | TGCGCCAGCAGCCAAGAGGGACTCTCCAATCAGCCCCAGCATTTT | CASSQEGLSNQPQHF
TRBJ2-7 | . | few | TRBV7-2 | TGTGCCAGCAGCTCCGGGTTCAGCGGCGAGCAGTACTTC | CASSSGFSGEQYF
TRBJ2-7 | TRBD2 | few | TRBV7-2 | TGTGCCAGCAGCTCCCCGGTAGCGGGCCCGCAGTACTTC | CASSSPVAGPQYF
TRBJ2-2 | TRBD2 | . | TRBV18 | TGTGCCAGCTCACCACTGGCGGGAGAGTCCGGCGGGGAGCTGTTTTTT | CASSPLAGESGGELFF
TRBJ1-5 | TRBD1 | . | TRBV12-3/TRBV12-4 | TGTGCCAGCAGTGACAGGGGGCGCTTCAATCAGCCCCAGCATTTT | CASSDRGRFNQPQHF
TRBJ2-3 | . | few | TRBV7-8 | TGTGCCAGCACCTTGTCCGTTGGTAGCACAGATACGCAGTATTTT | CASTLSVGSTDTQYF
TRBJ1-1 | . | . | TRBV6-1 | TGTGCCAGCAGTGACCGAATACCAGGCCGCGTGCGGAGCACTGAAGCTTTCTTT | CASSDRIPGRVRSTEAFF
TRBJ1-1 | TRBD1 | . | TRBV9 | TGTGCCAGCAGCTCCATGACAGGGGGTGACACTGAAGCTTTCTTT | CASSSMTGGDTEAFF
TRBJ2-1 | TRBD2 | . | TRBV6-2/TRBV6-3 | TGTGCCAGCATCGATAGCGGGGTCCTTGCCAATGAGCAGTTCTTC | CASIDSGVLANEQFF
TRBJ2-7 | TRBD1 | few | TRBV11-2 | TGTGCCAGCAGCTTAGATTGGGACAGGCCAACCTACGAGCAGTACTTC | CASSLDWDRPTYEQYF
TRBJ2-3 | . | . | TRBV20-1 | TGCAGTGCTTCCAGAGGGGAGGAAACAGATACGCAGTATTTT | CSASRGEETDTQYF
TRBJ2-3 | . | . | TRBV10-3 | TGTGCCATCAGTGAATACGGCGGCAGCACAGATACGCAGTATTTT | CAISEYGGSTDTQYF
TRBJ1-6 | . | . | TRBV11-3 | TGTGCCAGCAGCTTAGTTTCTTCACCCCTCCACTTT | CASSLVSSPLHF
TRBJ1-1 | . | many | TRBV28 | TGTGCCAGCAGCGAAAACACTGAAGCTTTCTTT | CASSENTEAFF
TRBJ2-3 | TRBD2 | . | TRBV29-1 | TGCAGCGTTGGGATGACTAGCGGCCCTCCCACAGATACGCAGTATTTT | CSVGMTSGPPTDTQYF